This TCR beta chain comes out of a study of CD8 T cells in Susac syndrome. This clonotype turned up a few times. Sequencing of TCR beta was performed on blood CD8+ and CD4+ T cells. Controls were healthy donors (matched for age and sex). Negative isolation yielded the CD8+ and CD4+ T cells, while FACS enriched the TEMRA cells. Random hexamers primed reverse transcription of about 0.45 to 1 ug RNA. Amplification of TCR beta CDR3 was carried out by immunoSEQ multiplex PCR, which covered 54 Vbeta and 13 Jbeta segments. Using its own MiXCR run on the immunoSEQ multiplex PCR reads, TCRdb lists one record per CDR3 protein. The sample contains about 84,000 distinct CDR3 sequences, over 80% of which appear only once. Material: CD8+ T cells from PBMCs. The sequence derives from a human donor in good health.

CDR3 DNA: TGCGCCAGCAGCCCCTCAACGGACTATGAAGCTTTCTTT. Its protein is CASSPSTDYEAFF. The rearrangement links TRBV5-1 to TRBJ1-1; no firm D call. Germline CDR1 and CDR2: SGHRS and YFSETQ. CDR3 length equals 13 residues. V lost 4 bases to trimming and J lost 7 bases, with 14 bases between them. Based on the CDR3 plus reference TRBV5-1 and TRBJ1-1, the full variable domain is KAGVTQTPRYLIKTRGQQVTLSCSPISGHRSVSWYQQTPGQGLQFLFEYFSETQRNKGNFPGRFSGRQFSNSRSEMNVSTLELGDSALYLCASSPSTDYEAFFGQGTRLTVV.